These 12 T cell receptor beta chains came from one sample sequenced in a study of T cells after yellow fever vaccination. TCRdb reanalysed the 5' RACE reads using MiXCR and keeps one entry per CDR3 protein. This table holds about 74,000 distinct CDR3 sequences, around 6.5% found once. The sample was CD8+ T cells sorted from PBMCs, taken about 5 days after the first yellow fever vaccination. These receptors were taken from a man between 18 and 35 years old who received the YFV17D yellow fever vaccine.

The chain couples TRBV11-1 to TRBJ2-1, with a tentative D call TRBD2 (6 bases). Germline V gene sequence: CDR1 SGHAT, CDR2 FQDESV (reference sequence). This CDR3 comprises 18 residues. Trimming left V 11 bases short and J 0 bases short, with 26 bases between. The CDR3 bases are TGTGCCGTAGGAGGGTGGGCCGCCGGCCGCAACTCCTACAATGAGCAGTTCTTC. It specifies CAVGGWAAGRNSYNEQFF.

In its sample, this clonotype was seen many times. This chain connects TRBV6-1 to TRBJ1-1; 11 nucleotides align to TRBD1. V lost 4 bases to trimming and J lost 7 bases; unmatched junction nucleotides: 2. Per the germline V gene, CDR1 is MNHNS and CDR2 is SASEGT. This CDR3 spans 13 amino acids. The CDR3 loop reads CASSAGQGDEAFF. The CDR3 region has the DNA TGTGCCAGCAGTGCGGGACAGGGGGATGAAGCTTTCTTT.

This clonotype was recorded at least ten times. The chain employs TRBV4-3 and TRBJ2-1; 11 bases agree with TRBD2. V lost 3 bases to trimming and J lost 7 bases; unmatched junction nucleotides: 11. The CDR3 is made up of 17 amino acids. Germline lookup yields CDR1 LGHNA and CDR2 YSLEER. CDR3 in DNA: TGCGCCAGCAGCCACTATTACGAGACTAGCGGGGTAAATGAGCAGTTCTTC. Its protein is CASSHYYETSGVNEQFF.

This clonotype was observed a few times. Relative to the germline gene, one junction end is altered; a read error may explain this. V gene TRBV20-1 combines with J gene TRBJ2-1, with D unresolved. Germline assignment: CDR1 DFQATT and CDR2 SNEGSKA (reference sequence). The CDR3 sequence is 13 residues long. CDR3 sequence (DNA): TGCAGTGGTAGAAGCGTCCTCGGCAATGAGCAGTTCTTC. Translation: CSGRSVLGNEQFF.

This sequence joins TRBV12-3 or TRBV12-4 and TRBJ1-1, with TRBD1 as a possible D gene (5 bases). The CDR3 extends over 13 amino acids. Trimming pared 4 bases from V and 6 bases from J, leaving 12 bases between. This CDR3 is CASSSARAAEAFF. The DNA of the CDR3 is TGTGCCAGCAGTTCGGCCAGGGCCGCTGAAGCTTTCTTT.

Ten or more counts support this clonotype. The CDR3 DNA reads as TGTGCCAGCAGAGCCGGGACAGGGCCGAACACCGGGGAGCTGTTTTTT. Amino acid sequence: CASRAGTGPNTGELFF. The gene calls are TRBV2 and TRBJ2-2, with 9 bases identical to TRBD1. This CDR3 comprises 16 residues. Germline assignment: CDR1 SNHLY and CDR2 FYNNEI. V was clipped by 6 bases and J by 0 bases; unmatched bases: 5.

The rearrangement joins TRBV12-3 or TRBV12-4 to TRBJ2-6; maybe TRBD1 (5 bases). The CDR3 is 15 residues long. V lost 3 bases and J 4 bases, leaving 10 bases between the germline ends. The chain's CDR3 is CASSFDSRGANVLTF. As DNA, the CDR3 is TGTGCCAGCAGTTTCGACAGCCGGGGGGCCAACGTCCTGACTTTC.

This clonotype was detected only a few times. The V and J genes are TRBV6-2 or TRBV6-3 and TRBJ1-2; the match to TRBD1 covers 8 bases. With V trimmed by 2 bases and J by 0 bases, 8 bases remained unmatched. The CDR3 is made up of 17 amino acids. Germline V gene data show CDR1 as MNHEY and CDR2 as SVGEGT. This CDR3 is CASSYGQGRIPNYGYTF. DNA for the CDR3: TGTGCCAGCAGTTACGGACAGGGACGAATACCTAACTATGGCTACACCTTC.

The rearrangement links TRBV7-6 to TRBJ2-7; 8 nucleotides line up with TRBD1. With V trimmed by 5 bases and J by 4 bases, 4 bases remained unmatched. The CDR3 totals 13 residues. The germline V gene encodes CDR1 SGHVS and CDR2 FNYEAQ. The CDR3 spells CASSPRTGYEQYF. For the CDR3, the DNA is TGTGCCAGCAGCCCCAGGACAGGGTACGAGCAGTACTTC.

This clonotype was counted ten times or more. This chain links TRBV19 with TRBJ2-7; D may be TRBD1 (6 bases). This CDR3 spans 13 amino acids. V dropped 4 bases and J dropped 2 bases, with 9 bases sitting between them. The germline V gene has CDR1 LNHDA and CDR2 SQIVND (reference sequence). CDR3 sequence (DNA): TGTGCCAGTAGTACCGGACAGACCTACGAGCAGTACTTC. Translation: CASSTGQTYEQYF.

This chain uses TRBV7-9 with TRBJ2-1; D remains unclear. The CDR3 length is 15 residues. Trimming pared 7 bases from V and 4 bases from J, leaving 17 bases between. Germline CDR1 reads SEHNR; CDR2 reads FQNEAQ (reference sequence). The CDR3 protein is CASTPRWLEYNEQFF. CDR3 nucleotides: TGTGCCAGCACCCCCCGTTGGCTAGAGTACAATGAGCAGTTCTTC.

This sequence joins TRBV4-1 and TRBJ2-3; tentative D call: TRBD2 (6 bases). This CDR3 is 15 amino acids long. The V end was cut by 1 base, the J end by 10 bases, with 18 bases between. CDR1 and CDR2 (germline): MGHRA, YSYEKL. The CDR3 coding sequence is TGCGCCAGCAGCCAAGTGGCGGGGCCTCCCCCTCCGCAGTATTTT. Its protein product is CASSQVAGPPPPQYF.